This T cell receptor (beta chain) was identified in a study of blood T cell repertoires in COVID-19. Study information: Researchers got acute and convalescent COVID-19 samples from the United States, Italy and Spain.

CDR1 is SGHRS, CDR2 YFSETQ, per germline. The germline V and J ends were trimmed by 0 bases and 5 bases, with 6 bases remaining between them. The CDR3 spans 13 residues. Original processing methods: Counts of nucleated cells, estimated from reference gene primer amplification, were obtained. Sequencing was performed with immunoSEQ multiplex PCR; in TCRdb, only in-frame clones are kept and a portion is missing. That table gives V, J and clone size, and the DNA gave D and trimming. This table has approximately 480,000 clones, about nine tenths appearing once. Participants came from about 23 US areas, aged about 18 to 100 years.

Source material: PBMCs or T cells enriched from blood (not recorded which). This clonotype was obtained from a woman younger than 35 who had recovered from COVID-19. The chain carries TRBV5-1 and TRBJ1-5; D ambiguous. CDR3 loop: CASSLGNDQPQHF. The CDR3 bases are TGCGCCAGCAGCTTGGGTAATGATCAGCCCCAGCATTTT.